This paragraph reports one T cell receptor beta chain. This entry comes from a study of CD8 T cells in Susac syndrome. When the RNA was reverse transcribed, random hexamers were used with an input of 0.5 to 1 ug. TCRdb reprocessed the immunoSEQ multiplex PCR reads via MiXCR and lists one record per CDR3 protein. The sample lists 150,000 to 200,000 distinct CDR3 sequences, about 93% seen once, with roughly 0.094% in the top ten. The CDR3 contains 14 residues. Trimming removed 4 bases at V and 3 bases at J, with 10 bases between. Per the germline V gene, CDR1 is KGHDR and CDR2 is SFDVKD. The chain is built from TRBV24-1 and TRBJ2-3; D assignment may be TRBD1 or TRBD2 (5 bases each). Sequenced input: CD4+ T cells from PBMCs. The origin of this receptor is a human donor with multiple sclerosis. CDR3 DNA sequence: TGTGCCACCAGTGACCGAGGGACGACAGATACGCAGTATTTT. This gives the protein CATSDRGTTDTQYF.